This TCR beta chain is from a study of T-cell reconstitution after alpha-beta-depleted transplantation in children. General study findings and limits: Some patients' high day-60 TCRbeta diversity was traced to surviving recipient T cells and thymic progenitors. Reported findings indicate that, about two months after transplant, alpha-beta T cells came from several hundred expanded clones, which were derived from non-depleted graft cells.

V was clipped by 6 bases and J by 4 bases, with 15 bases between them. The length of the CDR3 is 15 residues. The germline gives CDR1 WSHSY, CDR2 SAAADI. TCRbeta library construction was performed incorporating unique molecular identifiers. MiXCR, run by TCRdb on the PCR reads, gives a single entry per CDR3 protein. The sample lists around 800,000 distinct CDR3 sequences, roughly 16% occurring once. About this clonotype: Its matching antigen is unknown.

This clonotype was sampled from a male patient younger than 18 who had a stem cell transplant for acute lymphoblastic leukemia, so the T cells may come from the graft donor. The material sequenced was PBMCs, mostly from graft donor cells, taken 360 days after TCRalphabeta/CD19-depleted stem cell transplant. The chain has TRBV10-2 and TRBJ2-2, with TRBD2 as a possible D gene (7 bases). The CDR3 loop reads CASRWGGASTGELFF. The CDR3 coding sequence is TGCGCCAGCAGATGGGGGGGCGCCAGCACCGGGGAGCTGTTTTTT.